Listed here are 2 T cell receptor beta chains from one sample, sequenced in a study of T-cell memory formation after mild COVID-19. One entry per CDR3 protein results from TCRdb running MiXCR on the 5' RACE reads. There are about 400,000 distinct CDR3 sequences in the sample; roughly 18% occur only once, and about 22% lies in the top ten. The sample comprised PBMCs or a T cell subset sorted from them (not recorded which). Receptors originate from a man younger than 35 who had mild COVID-19 (a few samples of this study predate the infection). Cell type and time point are not known.

A few counts support this clonotype. The chain recombines TRBV7-2 with TRBJ1-1; 10 bases map to TRBD1. The CDR3 consists of 16 residues. V was pared by 5 bases and J by 2 bases, with 8 bases of the junction left unmatched. Germline V gives CDR1 SGHTA, CDR2 FQGNSA. CDR3 in DNA: TGTGCCAGCAGCCCGGACAGGGGGTCTATAAACACTGAAGCTTTCTTT. This translates into CASSPDRGSINTEAFF.

V is TRBV4-3 and J is TRBJ1-2; D uncertain. CDR1 is LGHNA and CDR2 is YSLEER in the germline V gene. V dropped 0 bases and J dropped 6 bases, with 17 bases sitting between them. This CDR3 is built from 16 residues. CDR3 protein: CASSQDSDPGRHGYTF. The CDR3 DNA is TGCGCCAGCAGCCAAGATAGCGACCCCGGGCGGCATGGCTACACCTTC.